Presented here are 26 T cell receptor beta chains from one specimen sequenced in a study of cytomegalovirus exposure and HLA in healthy donors. A multiplex PCR was run with 60 Vbeta primers and 13 Jbeta primers. TCRdb's copy holds only in-frame clones and misses some; the assay was immunoSEQ multiplex PCR. The sample lists under 200,000 clones, about 80% occurring once. Sequencing was performed on PBMCs. The receptors originated from a man aged 25-45 years in good health and CMV-seropositive.

The chain joins TRBV19 to TRBJ1-2, with 12 nucleotides matching TRBD1. CDR3 size: 15 residues. Germline values: CDR1 LNHDA, CDR2 SQIVND (reference sequence). With V trimmed by 5 bases and J by 2 bases, 3 bases remained unmatched. The CDR3 spells CASSAGTGGNYGYTF. The CDR3 region has the DNA TGTGCCAGTAGTGCCGGGACAGGGGGCAACTATGGCTACACCTTC.

This clone occurred once. J is TRBJ2-1 and V is TRBV28, with D possibly being TRBD2 (6 bases). Per the germline V gene, CDR1 is MDHEN and CDR2 is SYDVKM. This CDR3 spans 15 amino acids. Deletions cut 6 bases from V and 2 bases from J, with 14 bases between. The CDR3 sequence is CASRTRAGTYNEQFF. The DNA of the CDR3 is TGTGCCAGCAGGACTCGGGCGGGGACCTACAATGAGCAGTTCTTC.

The CDR3 reads CASSQGTSTYEQYF. The CDR3 region has the DNA TGTGCCAGTAGTCAAGGGACATCTACCTACGAGCAGTACTTC. V is TRBV19 and J is TRBJ2-7, with D perhaps matching TRBD1 (6 bases). Trimming removed 5 bases from V and 2 bases from J, with 13 bases in between. The CDR3 spans 14 residues. Germline V gives CDR1 LNHDA, CDR2 SQIVND (reference sequence).

CDR3 DNA: TGTGCCAGCAGCTTGGATGAGGGAAGTAGCTCACCCCTCCACTTT. Amino acid sequence: CASSLDEGSSSPLHF. This sequence joins TRBV5-4 and TRBJ1-6; unclear D gene. Germline-derived CDR1 and CDR2 are SGHNT and YYREEE (reference sequence). The CDR3 is made up of 15 amino acids. The ends were cut back, 0 bases at V and 10 bases at J, with 14 bases in the middle.

This chain connects TRBV5-1 to TRBJ1-6; 7 bases line up with TRBD1. The CDR3 has 15 residues. Germline trimming cut 4 bases from V and 3 bases from J; bases unmatched to any gene: 4. The germline CDR1 and CDR2 sequences are SGHRS and YFSETQ. The CDR3, as DNA: TGCGCCAGCAGCATCGGACAGGACTATAATTCACCCCTCCACTTT. Protein sequence: CASSIGQDYNSPLHF.

The chain links TRBV5-1 to TRBJ2-1, with 13 bases aligning to TRBD2. This CDR3 is built from 17 residues. The ends lost 5 bases at V and 4 bases at J; junction bases unmatched: 9. Germline loops: CDR1 SGHRS, CDR2 YFSETQ. The CDR3 here is CASSKTSGGLAYNEQFF. The CDR3 DNA reads as TGCGCCAGCAGTAAGACTAGCGGGGGGCTCGCTTACAATGAGCAGTTCTTC.

In DNA form, the CDR3 reads TGCGCCAGCAGCCCAGGGACAGGCAACACCGGGGAGCTGTTTTTT. Translating it yields CASSPGTGNTGELFF. V gene TRBV5-1 combines with J gene TRBJ2-2; TRBD1 matches at 8 bases. Losses at the gene ends were 4 bases for V and 2 bases for J; bases not matched to a gene: 4. The CDR3 has 15 amino acids. Germline CDR1 reads SGHRS; CDR2 reads YFSETQ.

The chain joins TRBV30 to TRBJ1-5; TRBD1 agrees at 10 bases. V lost 1 base to trimming and J lost 0 bases; unmatched junction nucleotides: 12. Per germline, CDR1 GTSNPN and CDR2 SVGIG (reference sequence). This CDR3 contains 19 residues. The CDR3 here is CAWSALPGTGAYSNQPQHF. In nucleotides, the CDR3 is TGTGCCTGGAGTGCCCTACCCGGGACAGGGGCCTATAGCAATCAGCCCCAGCATTTT.

This clone has a handful of counts. V usage is TRBV2 and J usage is TRBJ1-4; D remains unclear. The V gene's germline CDR1 is SNHLY and CDR2 FYNNEI. The CDR3 runs 13 residues. Trimming removed 6 bases at V and 5 bases at J, with 10 bases between. The CDR3 protein is CASRREENEKLFF. Written as DNA, the CDR3 is TGTGCCAGCAGACGGGAGGAAAATGAAAAACTGTTTTTT.

This chain connects TRBV5-4 to TRBJ2-2; no firm D call. The CDR3 runs 11 residues. V lost 7 bases to trimming and J lost 7 bases, with 8 bases between them. CDR1 SGHNT and CDR2 YYREEE come from the germline V gene (reference sequence). This CDR3 reads CASLENGELFF. CDR3 DNA sequence: TGTGCCAGCCTAGAGAACGGGGAGCTGTTTTTT.

This clone was seen just once. The chain employs TRBV11-2 and TRBJ2-7; D is undetermined. Trimming removed 2 bases at V and 3 bases at J, with 8 bases between. The CDR3 has 13 amino acids. Germline loops: CDR1 SGHAT, CDR2 FQNNGV. CDR3 coding DNA: TGTGCCAGCAGCTTAACAGAGAACTACGAGCAGTACTTC. It encodes CASSLTENYEQYF.

The V gene is TRBV29-1, the J gene TRBJ2-7; no clear D gene. The CDR3 consists of 12 residues. Germline V gene lookup returns CDR1 SQVTM and CDR2 ANQGSEA. Trimming took 7 bases from V and 0 from J, leaving 10 bases between them. DNA of the CDR3: TGCAGCGGGGCGATTACCTCCTACGAGCAGTACTTC. The encoded protein is CSGAITSYEQYF.

This clone was picked up a small number of times. The chain combines TRBV25-1 with TRBJ2-5; a possible D gene is TRBD2 (5 bases). Trimming stripped 5 bases from V and 7 bases from J, with 11 bases between. CDR3 length: 12 amino acids. Germline CDR1 and CDR2: MGHDK and SYGVNS. The CDR3 nucleotides read TGTGCCAGCAGTAGCGGACCAGGGACCCAGTACTTC. This encodes CASSSGPGTQYF.

Here the CDR3 reads CASSFPDRVDGYTF. The CDR3 DNA follows: TGTGCCAGCAGCTTCCCTGACAGGGTTGATGGCTACACCTTC. The chain employs TRBV5-4 and TRBJ1-2; 7 bases fit TRBD1. CDR3 size: 14 residues. CDR1 and CDR2 from the germline V gene are SGHNT and YYREEE (reference sequence). Trimming took 2 bases from V and 6 from J; bases not matched to a gene: 7. The full variable domain, its missing parts supplied by reference TRBV5-4 and TRBJ1-2, is ETGVTQSPTHLIKTRGQQVTLRCSSQSGHNTVSWYQQALGQGPQFIFQYYREEENGRGNFPPRFSGLQFPNYSSELNVNALELDDSALYLCASSFPDRVDGYTFGSGTRLTVV.

The chain joins TRBV29-1 to TRBJ2-3, with TRBD2 matching over 9 bases. With V trimmed by 0 bases and J by 0 bases, 4 bases remained unmatched. Per the germline V gene, CDR1 is SQVTM and CDR2 is ANQGSEA. The CDR3 runs to 16 residues. CDR3 nucleotides: TGCAGCGTTGAAGACTTGCTAGCGGGAAGCACAGATACGCAGTATTTT. Translation: CSVEDLLAGSTDTQYF.

V and J are TRBV5-6 and TRBJ2-2, with TRBD2 matching over 8 bases. Germline values: CDR1 SGHDT, CDR2 YYEEEE. CDR3 length equals 15 residues. V dropped 4 bases and J dropped 7; count of bases not matched to a gene: 9. The DNA of the CDR3 is TGTGCCAGCAGCGGGGGGGGACTAGGAGGCGGGGAGCTGTTTTTT. This gives the protein CASSGGGLGGGELFF.

The gene calls are TRBV6-5 and TRBJ1-2; 10 nucleotides agree with TRBD1. The CDR3 contains 14 residues. J gave up 8 bases and V 6 bases, and 9 bases lay outside the gene matches. CDR1 MNHEY and CDR2 SVGAGI come from the germline V gene. CDR3 coding DNA: TGTGCCAGCAGAACTCCGGGACAGGGGAGAGGCTACACCTTC. Its translation is CASRTPGQGRGYTF.

In its sample, this clone was seen a few times. The V call is TRBV6-5, the J call TRBJ2-7; weak D call: TRBD1 (6 bases). The CDR3 runs 13 residues. CDR1 and CDR2 (germline): MNHEY, SVGAGI. The V gene lost 11 bases and the J gene lost 1 base, with 15 bases spanning the gap. CDR3 bases: TGTGCCGTGGGCAGGGGCCATTCCTACGAGCAGTACTTC. Amino acids: CAVGRGHSYEQYF.

The V and J genes are TRBV27 and TRBJ1-2; weak D call: TRBD1 (5 bases). The germline V and J ends were trimmed by 3 bases and 2 bases, with 13 bases remaining between them. Germline V gene lookup returns CDR1 MNHEY and CDR2 SMNVEV (reference sequence). CDR3 length: 15 residues. CDR3 nucleotide sequence: TGTGCCAGCAGTTTTCTCCAGGGAGGGAACTATGGCTACACCTTC. Protein: CASSFLQGGNYGYTF.

The chain employs TRBV7-8 and TRBJ2-3; D unclear. V was shortened by 0 bases and J by 2 bases, with 9 bases between the two germline ends. Germline V lookup: CDR1 SGHVS, CDR2 FQNEAQ. The CDR3 is 15 residues long. The CDR3 sequence is CASSLARIITDTQYF. CDR3 bases: TGTGCCAGCAGCTTAGCGCGGATTATCACAGATACGCAGTATTTT. Full variable domain (outside the CDR3, taken from reference TRBV7-8 and TRBJ2-3): GAGVSQSPRYKVAKRGQDVALRCDPISGHVSLFWYQQALGQGPEFLTYFQNEAQLDKSGLPSDRFFAERPEGSVSTLKIQRTQQEDSAVYLCASSLARIITDTQYFGPGTRLTVL.

This chain joins TRBV9 and TRBJ2-7, with D possibly TRBD2 on 5 matching bases. The germline V gene encodes CDR1 SGDLS and CDR2 YYNGEE. V lost 0 bases and J 1 base, leaving 8 bases between the germline ends. The CDR3 has 14 residues. CDR3 loop: CASSVVANSYEQYF. The CDR3 coding sequence is TGTGCCAGCAGCGTAGTAGCGAATTCCTACGAGCAGTACTTC.

V gene TRBV5-6 combines with J gene TRBJ2-1, with D tentatively TRBD2 (5 bases). The CDR3 has 15 residues. Per the germline V gene, CDR1 is SGHDT and CDR2 is YYEEEE. The V and J ends lost 0 bases and 3 bases respectively, with 10 bases between them. The CDR3 reads CASSLGGSDYNEQFF. CDR3 DNA sequence: TGTGCCAGCAGCTTGGGAGGGTCAGACTACAATGAGCAGTTCTTC. Full variable domain (outside the CDR3, taken from reference TRBV5-6 and TRBJ2-1): DAGVTQSPTHLIKTRGQQVTLRCSPKSGHDTVSWYQQALGQGPQFIFQYYEEEERQRGNFPDRFSGHQFPNYSSELNVNALLLGDSALYLCASSLGGSDYNEQFFGPGTRLTVL.

CDR3 nucleotide sequence: TGTGCCAGCAGCTTAAGGGGCGGGGGGGCTATGGGTACGCAGTATTTT. It specifies CASSLRGGGAMGTQYF. This chain connects TRBV7-2 to TRBJ2-3; TRBD2 matches 9 bases. The germline gives CDR1 SGHTA, CDR2 FQGNSA. The ends lost 2 bases at V and 8 bases at J; junction bases unmatched: 11. The CDR3 is 16 residues long.

The rearrangement uses TRBV2 and TRBJ2-3, with 11 positions matching TRBD2. The germline V gene encodes CDR1 SNHLY and CDR2 FYNNEI. With 6 bases clipped from V and 1 base from J, the junction kept 3 bases outside the gene matches. The CDR3 spans 15 residues. Written as DNA, the CDR3 is TGTGCCAGCAGGGCGGGACTAGCGGGCACAGATACGCAGTATTTT. Translating it yields CASRAGLAGTDTQYF. Full variable domain (remainder filled in from reference TRBV2 and TRBJ2-3): EPEVTQTPSHQVTQMGQEVILRCVPISNHLYFYWYRQILGQKVEFLVSFYNNEISEKSEIFDDQFSVERPDGSNFTLKIRSTKLEDSAMYFCASRAGLAGTDTQYFGPGTRLTVL.

CDR3 DNA: TGTGCCAGCAGCCTAGGGACAGCCCAAGAGACCCAGTACTTC. It is translated as CASSLGTAQETQYF. The chain couples TRBV5-4 to TRBJ2-5, with 7 bases identical to TRBD1. With V trimmed by 4 bases and J by 1 base, 4 bases remained unmatched. Germline-derived CDR1 and CDR2 are SGHNT and YYREEE (reference sequence). CDR3 length: 14 amino acids. The full variable domain, completed using reference TRBV5-4 and TRBJ2-5, is ETGVTQSPTHLIKTRGQQVTLRCSSQSGHNTVSWYQQALGQGPQFIFQYYREEENGRGNFPPRFSGLQFPNYSSELNVNALELDDSALYLCASSLGTAQETQYFGPGTRLLVL.

The gene calls are TRBV6-5 and TRBJ1-5; 8 bases agree with TRBD1. CDR3 length: 15 amino acids. J lost 3 bases, V lost 5 bases, and 6 bases had no gene match. The germline gives CDR1 MNHEY, CDR2 SVGAGI. Here the CDR3 reads CASSLDRVNNQPQHF. DNA for the CDR3: TGTGCCAGCAGTCTGGACAGGGTCAACAATCAGCCCCAGCATTTT.